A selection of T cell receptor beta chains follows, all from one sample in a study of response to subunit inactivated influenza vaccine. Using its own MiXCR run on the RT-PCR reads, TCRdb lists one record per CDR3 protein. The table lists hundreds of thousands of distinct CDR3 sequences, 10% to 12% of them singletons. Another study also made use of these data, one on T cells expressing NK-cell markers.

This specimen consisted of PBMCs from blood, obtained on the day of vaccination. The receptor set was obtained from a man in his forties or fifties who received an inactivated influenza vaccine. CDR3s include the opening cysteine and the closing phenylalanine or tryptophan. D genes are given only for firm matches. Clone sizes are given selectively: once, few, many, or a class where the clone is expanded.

cdr3_aa: CASSETSGSPDTQYF
cdr3_nt: TGCGCCAGCAGTGAGACTAGCGGGAGTCCAGATACGCAGTATTTT
d_call: TRBD2
cdr3_length: 15
clone_size: few
v_call: TRBV10-2
j_call: TRBJ2-3

cdr3_aa: CAWSQDSNQPQHF
cdr3_nt: TGTGCCTGGAGTCAGGACAGCAATCAGCCCCAGCATTTT
d_call: .
cdr3_length: 13
clone_size: few
v_call: TRBV30
j_call: TRBJ1-5

cdr3_aa: CASSQVQGALEQYF
cdr3_nt: TGTGCCAGCAGCCAAGTACAGGGGGCACTCGAGCAGTACTTC
d_call: TRBD1
cdr3_length: 14
clone_size: few
v_call: TRBV3-1
j_call: TRBJ2-7

cdr3_aa: CASSLSSYEQFF
cdr3_nt: TGTGCCAGCAGCCTTAGCTCGTATGAGCAGTTCTTC
d_call: .
cdr3_length: 12
clone_size: many
v_call: TRBV6-6
j_call: TRBJ2-1

cdr3_aa: CALGGVDTGELFF
cdr3_nt: TGTGCCTTGGGCGGGGTTGACACCGGGGAGCTGTTTTTT
d_call: .
cdr3_length: 13
clone_size: many
v_call: TRBV10-3
j_call: TRBJ2-2

cdr3_aa: CASSLVSFGELFF
cdr3_nt: TGCGCCAGCAGCTTGGTCTCCTTCGGGGAGCTGTTTTTT
d_call: .
cdr3_length: 13
clone_size: many
v_call: TRBV5-1
j_call: TRBJ2-2

cdr3_aa: CASGRTAYEQYF
cdr3_nt: TGTGCCAGCGGTAGGACGGCGTACGAGCAGTACTTC
d_call: .
cdr3_length: 12
clone_size: .
v_call: TRBV6-2/TRBV6-3
j_call: TRBJ2-7

cdr3_aa: CASNGTPMLDEQYF
cdr3_nt: TGTGCCAGCAATGGGACCCCTATGCTGGACGAGCAGTACTTC
d_call: .
cdr3_length: 14
clone_size: .
v_call: TRBV2
j_call: TRBJ2-7

cdr3_aa: CASSFGGQGSETQYF
cdr3_nt: TGCGCCAGCAGCTTTGGTGGACAGGGGTCAGAGACCCAGTACTTC
d_call: TRBD1
cdr3_length: 15
clone_size: .
v_call: TRBV5-1
j_call: TRBJ2-5

cdr3_aa: CASPWITGELFF
cdr3_nt: TGTGCCAGCCCTTGGATCACCGGGGAGCTGTTTTTT
d_call: .
cdr3_length: 12
clone_size: many
v_call: TRBV12-3/TRBV12-4
j_call: TRBJ2-2

cdr3_aa: CASSHPQGSSGTGELFF
cdr3_nt: TGCGCCAGCAGCCACCCCCAGGGGAGCTCGGGCACCGGGGAGCTGTTTTTT
d_call: .
cdr3_length: 17
clone_size: .
v_call: TRBV5-1
j_call: TRBJ2-2

cdr3_aa: CATSDRAGGVYEQYF
cdr3_nt: TGTGCCACCAGTGATAGAGCAGGGGGGGTCTACGAGCAGTACTTC
d_call: .
cdr3_length: 15
clone_size: .
v_call: TRBV24-1
j_call: TRBJ2-7

cdr3_aa: CASSLEGFYGYTF
cdr3_nt: TGTGCCAGCAGTTTAGAGGGGTTCTATGGCTACACCTTC
d_call: .
cdr3_length: 13
clone_size: few
v_call: TRBV12-3/TRBV12-4
j_call: TRBJ1-2